This TCR beta chain was identified during a study of cytomegalovirus exposure and HLA in healthy donors. The germline gives CDR1 LGHNT, CDR2 FRNRAP. J gave up 4 bases and V 4 bases, and 4 bases lay outside the gene matches. CDR3 length: 13 residues. PCR employed 60 Vbeta and 13 Jbeta primers. The data were produced by immunoSEQ multiplex PCR, yet TCRdb's version contains in-frame clones alone and is incomplete. The sample includes 110,000 to 150,000 clones, 75% to 85% of them seen just once. The rearrangement uses TRBV12-5 and TRBJ2-7; 7 nucleotides agree with TRBD1. This TCR derives from a man aged 35-49 years in good health and CMV-seronegative. The sequenced sample was PBMCs. The CDR3 region is CASGSQGTYEQYF. The CDR3 DNA reads as TGTGCTAGTGGTTCACAGGGGACATACGAGCAGTACTTC.